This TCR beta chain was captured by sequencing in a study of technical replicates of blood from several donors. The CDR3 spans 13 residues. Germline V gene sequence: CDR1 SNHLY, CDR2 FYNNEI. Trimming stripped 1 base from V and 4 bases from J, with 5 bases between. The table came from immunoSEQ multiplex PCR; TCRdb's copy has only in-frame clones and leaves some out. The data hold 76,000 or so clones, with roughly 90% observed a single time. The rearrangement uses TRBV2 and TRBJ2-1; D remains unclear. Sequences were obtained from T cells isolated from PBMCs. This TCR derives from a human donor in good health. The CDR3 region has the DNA TGTGCCAGCAGTGAAGGCCGGTACAATGAGCAGTTCTTC. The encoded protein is CASSEGRYNEQFF.